This is a list of T cell receptor beta chains from one sample in a study of blood T cell repertoires in COVID-19. Using immunoSEQ multiplex PCR, the repertoire was profiled, and TCRdb retains in-frame clones only, with some absent. In the table there are almost 200,000 clones, roughly nine tenths of which are singletons. Input material: peripheral blood. These receptors all come from a woman in her sixties or seventies with acute or convalescent COVID-19. CDR3s include the opening cysteine and the closing phenylalanine or tryptophan. D genes are given only for firm matches. Clone size appears in some rows only: once, few, many, or a class for an expanded clone.

TRBV7-8	TRBJ2-7	TRBD1	.	TGTGCCAGCAGCTCGAGGGACAGGGGGCCCCACGAGCAGTACTTC	CASSSRDRGPHEQYF
TRBV18	TRBJ1-4	TRBD1	few	TGTGCCAGCTCTCGGATGACAGGGTCGAATGAAAAACTGTTTTTT	CASSRMTGSNEKLFF
TRBV2	TRBJ2-2	TRBD2	few	TGTGCCAGCAAGTCAGGACTAGGCACCGGGGAGCTGTTTTTT	CASKSGLGTGELFF
TRBV6-2/TRBV6-3	TRBJ2-3	TRBD1	.	TGTGCCAGCAGTGGCGACAGGGGCACAGATACGCAGTATTTT	CASSGDRGTDTQYF
TRBV6-5	TRBJ2-7	.	.	TGTGCCAGCAGACGTGGAGGCAGTCTCTACGAGCAGTACTTC	CASRRGGSLYEQYF
TRBV2	TRBJ1-2	.	.	TGTGCCAGCAGTGCGAGACAGACTAACTATGGCTACACCTTC	CASSARQTNYGYTF
TRBV27	TRBJ1-4	.	.	TGTGCCAGCAGTCCACTCGGGTACGGAAAACTGTTTTTT	CASSPLGYGKLFF
TRBV5-1	TRBJ2-5	.	.	TGCGCCAGCAGCGGAACAAGAGGGGGAGAGACCCAGTACTTC	CASSGTRGGETQYF
TRBV5-1	TRBJ2-5	TRBD1	once	TGCGCCAGCAGCTTGGAACTGCAGGGGGCCTGGGAGACCCAGTACTTC	CASSLELQGAWETQYF
TRBV7-9	TRBJ1-2	TRBD1	once	TGTGCCAGCAGCTTAATACAGGGGTATGGCTACACCTTC	CASSLIQGYGYTF
TRBV5-6	TRBJ1-2	.	.	TGTGCCAGCAGCTTGGCCGCGACGAGAGGAAGCTACACCTTC	CASSLAATRGSYTF
TRBV7-2	TRBJ2-3	.	.	TGTGCCACGGACTTACACTCTAGCACAGATACGCAGTATTTT	CATDLHSSTDTQYF
TRBV14	TRBJ2-3	.	.	TGTGCCAGCAGCCAAGACAGGGCTATTACGCAGTATTTT	CASSQDRAITQYF
TRBV6-4	TRBJ2-2	.	.	TGTGCCAGCAGAATAAGCAGCAGGGTACCCGGGGAGCTGTTTTTT	CASRISSRVPGELFF
TRBV5-6	TRBJ2-7	.	.	TGTGCCAGCAGCTTGGACAGGGTTGAGTACGAGCAGTACTTC	CASSLDRVEYEQYF
TRBV3-1/TRBV3-2	TRBJ1-4	.	.	TGTGCCAGCAGCCAAGGGCGAGGCCGTAATGAAAAACTGTTTTTT	CASSQGRGRNEKLFF
TRBV9	TRBJ2-7	.	once	TGTGCCAGCAGCGTCCTGGGGACAGCGGGCTACGAGCAGTACTTC	CASSVLGTAGYEQYF
TRBV10-3	TRBJ2-5	TRBD2	.	TGTGCCATCAGTGAGTCGACTAGCGGGCGGGAGACCCAGTACTTC	CAISESTSGRETQYF
TRBV5-6	TRBJ2-7	TRBD1	once	TGTGCCAGCAGCTTAGGTTTCGGGACAGGGTTTTACGAGCAGTACTTC	CASSLGFGTGFYEQYF
TRBV10-1	TRBJ1-2	.	.	TGCGCCAGCAGTGAGTTAAAACAGAACGAGATCTATGGCTACACCTTC	CASSELKQNEIYGYTF
TRBV21-1	TRBJ1-6	.	.	TGTGCCAGCAGCCCACCGGACAGGGGACCCCCAAGCTCCTATAATTCACCCCTCCACTTT	CASSPPDRGPPSSYNSPLHF
TRBV10-2	TRBJ2-7	.	.	TGCGCCAGCAGTGGATCACCCTGGAGCGAGCAGTACTTC	CASSGSPWSEQYF
TRBV28	TRBJ2-7	TRBD2	.	TGTGCCAGCGAGGGACTACTCGTTTACGAGCAGTACTTC	CASEGLLVYEQYF
TRBV28	TRBJ1-5	.	.	TGTGCCAGCAGTTTGGGAGGGGCCGTTCAGCCCCAGCATTTT	CASSLGGAVQPQHF
TRBV11-2	TRBJ2-2	.	.	TGTGCCAGCAGCCCCGGACTTTCCACCGGGGAGCTGTTTTTT	CASSPGLSTGELFF
TRBV19	TRBJ2-1	TRBD2	.	TGTGCCAGTAGTAGAAGGGGAGGGACCCTAGACAATGAGCAGTTCTTC	CASSRRGGTLDNEQFF
TRBV28	TRBJ2-1	.	.	TGTGCCAGCAGTTTAGCCGGGAGAGGGTCCTACAATGAGCAGTTCTTC	CASSLAGRGSYNEQFF
TRBV6-7	TRBJ2-2	TRBD2	.	TGTGCCAGCAGTCGCGGGAGGGACACCGGGGAGCTGTTTTTT	CASSRGRDTGELFF
TRBV10-3	TRBJ1-1	TRBD1	once	TGTGCCATCAGTGGGACAGGGGGCATGAACACTGAAGCTTTCTTT	CAISGTGGMNTEAFF
TRBV5-4	TRBJ2-1	TRBD2	.	TGTGCCAGCAGCTTGTTCGGACTAGCGGGGGGTAGGAATGAGCAGTTCTTC	CASSLFGLAGGRNEQFF
TRBV7-9	TRBJ1-1	TRBD1	.	TGTGCCAGCAGCCGTCGGACAGGTATGAACACTGAAGCTTTCTTT	CASSRRTGMNTEAFF
TRBV28	TRBJ2-7	TRBD1	once	TGTGCCAGCGGACAGGGAAACTCCTACGAGCAGTACTTC	CASGQGNSYEQYF
TRBV11-2	TRBJ2-2	TRBD2	.	TGTGCCAGCAGCTTTAGATCGGGACTAGCGGGTCCCACCGGGGAGCTGTTTTTT	CASSFRSGLAGPTGELFF
TRBV5-1	TRBJ2-1	.	.	TGCGCCAGCAAGAGGGGGAGGGCCAATTGGGACAATGAGCAGTTCTTC	CASKRGRANWDNEQFF
TRBV4-1	TRBJ2-2	TRBD1	.	TGCGCCAGCAGCCAGACGACAGGGCCAAACACCGGGGAGCTGTTTTTT	CASSQTTGPNTGELFF
TRBV6-2/TRBV6-3	TRBJ1-6	TRBD1	.	TGTGCCAGCAGTTACGAAGGACAGGGGAGCGCCTATAATTCACCCCTCCACTTT	CASSYEGQGSAYNSPLHF
TRBV18	TRBJ1-1	.	.	TGTGCCAGCTCCAAAGGTAGCCCGAACACTGAAGCTTTCTTT	CASSKGSPNTEAFF
TRBV5-1	TRBJ1-1	TRBD1	.	TGCGCCAGCAGCTTGGGGGACAGGCTTTCGAACACTGAAGCTTTCTTT	CASSLGDRLSNTEAFF
TRBV6-5	TRBJ1-1	TRBD1	.	TGTGCCAGCAGTTTGGACAGGGGGAGGGACACTGAAGCTTTCTTT	CASSLDRGRDTEAFF
TRBV5-5	TRBJ1-4	.	.	TGTGCCAGCAGCCACGTCGGGACTAATGAAAAACTGTTTTTT	CASSHVGTNEKLFF
TRBV6-2/TRBV6-3	TRBJ2-2	.	.	TGTGCCAGCAGTTCTTCAGGGTCCAAGGCCGGGGAGCTGTTTTTT	CASSSSGSKAGELFF
TRBV2	TRBJ2-1	TRBD2	.	TGTGCCAGCAGTGAATCAAGACTAGCGGATTACAATGAGCAGTTCTTC	CASSESRLADYNEQFF
TRBV11-3	TRBJ2-3	.	.	TGTGCCAGCAGCTTTCGCGGGCGTAACACAGATACGCAGTATTTT	CASSFRGRNTDTQYF
TRBV6-5	TRBJ1-3	.	.	TGTGCCAGCAGAGCACAGGGAGCTGGAAACACCATATATTTT	CASRAQGAGNTIYF
TRBV7-9	TRBJ1-5	.	.	TGTGCCAGCAGCTGGGGGGATCAGCCCCAGCATTTT	CASSWGDQPQHF
TRBV3-1/TRBV3-2	TRBJ2-1	TRBD1	.	TGTGCCAGCAACCTCCGGGACAGGGACTACAATGAGCAGTTCTTC	CASNLRDRDYNEQFF
TRBV9	TRBJ2-2	.	few	TGTGCCAGCAGCGTAGGACCGGGCTCGTGGGGGGACACCGGGGAGCTGTTTTTT	CASSVGPGSWGDTGELFF
TRBV5-1	TRBJ2-3	.	.	TGCGCCAGCAGCTTGGCGCCAGGGCAGGGAGATACGCAGTATTTT	CASSLAPGQGDTQYF
TRBV7-2	TRBJ1-2	TRBD1	.	TGTGCCAGCAGGACAGGACAGGGGGATCGATATGGCTACACCTTC	CASRTGQGDRYGYTF
TRBV29-1	TRBJ1-3	TRBD1	.	TGCAGCGTTGGGGGAGGGACAGGGCTATACACCATATATTTT	CSVGGGTGLYTIYF
TRBV29-1	TRBJ1-1	TRBD1	.	TGCAGCGTCAAAGGGAGGAGGGGGCCTGGAGCTTTCTTT	CSVKGRRGPGAFF
TRBV29-1	TRBJ2-5	.	.	TGCAGCGTGGGGGGTGGTAGTGAGACCCAGTACTTC	CSVGGGSETQYF